This section outlines one T cell receptor (beta chain) sequence together with its context. As handled by the study authors: Amplifying reference gene primers gave estimates of nucleated cell counts. Profiling relied on immunoSEQ multiplex PCR, and the TCRdb table lists in-frame clones only, not all of them. The V and J calls and the clone size are those of that table, but D and trimming were determined from the DNA. The sample holds roughly 230,000 clones, around 89% seen once. Seattle cases were enrolled at active infection and followed longitudinally. CDR1 is GTSNPN and CDR2 is SVGIG in the germline V gene (reference sequence). Trimming removed 0 bases from V and 0 bases from J, with 22 bases in between. The CDR3 has 19 residues. This sample is drawn from a study of blood T cell repertoires in COVID-19. About the study: Italy, Spain and the United States were the sources of the convalescent and acute COVID-19 samples.

The chain has TRBV30 and TRBJ2-3; TRBD2 might be the D (7 bases). The sequenced material came from peripheral blood. This TCR was sampled from a woman aged 55-70 years with COVID-19, enrolled during active disease. CDR3 bases: TGTGCCTGGAGTGTACTGGGGGGGGCGACTACGTTTAGCACAGATACGCAGTATTTT. It is translated as CAWSVLGGATTFSTDTQYF. The full variable domain, with the rest looked up from reference TRBV30 and TRBJ2-3, is SQTIHQWPATLVQPVGSPLSLECTVEGTSNPNLYWYRQAAGRGLQLLFYSVGIGQISSEVPQNLSASRPQDRQFILSSKKLLLSDSGFYLCAWSVLGGATTFSTDTQYFGPGTRLTVL.